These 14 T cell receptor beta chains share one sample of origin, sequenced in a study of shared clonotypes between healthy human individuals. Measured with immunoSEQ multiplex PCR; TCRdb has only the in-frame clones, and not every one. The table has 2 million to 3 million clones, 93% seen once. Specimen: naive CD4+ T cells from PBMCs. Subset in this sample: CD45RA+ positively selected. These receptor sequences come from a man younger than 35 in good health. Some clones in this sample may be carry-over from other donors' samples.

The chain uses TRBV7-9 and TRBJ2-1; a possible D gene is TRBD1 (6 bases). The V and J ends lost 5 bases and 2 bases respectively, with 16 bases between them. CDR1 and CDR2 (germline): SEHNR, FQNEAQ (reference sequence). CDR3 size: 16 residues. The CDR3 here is CASSPRTGRTYNEQFF. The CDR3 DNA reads TGTGCCAGCAGCCCGCGAACAGGGCGGACCTACAATGAGCAGTTCTTC. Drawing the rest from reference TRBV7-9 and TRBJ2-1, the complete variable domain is DTGVSQNPRHKITKRGQNVTFRCDPISEHNRLYWYRQTLGQGPEFLTYFQNEAQLEKSRLLSDRFSAERPKGSFSTLEIQRTEQGDSAMYLCASSPRTGRTYNEQFFGPGTRLTVL.

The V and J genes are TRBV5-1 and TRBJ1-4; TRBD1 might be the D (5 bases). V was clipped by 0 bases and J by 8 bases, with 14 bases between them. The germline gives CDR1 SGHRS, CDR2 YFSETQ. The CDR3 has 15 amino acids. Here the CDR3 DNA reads TGCGCCAGCAGCTTGGAAGGTCGGGGGTGGGAAAAACTGTTTTTT. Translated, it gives CASSLEGRGWEKLFF. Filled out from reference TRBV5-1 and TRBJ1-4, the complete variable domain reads KAGVTQTPRYLIKTRGQQVTLSCSPISGHRSVSWYQQTPGQGLQFLFEYFSETQRNKGNFPGRFSGRQFSNSRSEMNVSTLELGDSALYLCASSLEGRGWEKLFFGSGTQLSVL.

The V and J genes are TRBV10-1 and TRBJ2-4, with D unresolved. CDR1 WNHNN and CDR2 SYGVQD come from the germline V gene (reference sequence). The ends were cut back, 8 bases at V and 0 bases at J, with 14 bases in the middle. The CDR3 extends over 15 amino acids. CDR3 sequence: CASLGAFIAKNIQYF. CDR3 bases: TGCGCCAGCCTCGGAGCTTTCATAGCCAAAAACATTCAGTACTTC.

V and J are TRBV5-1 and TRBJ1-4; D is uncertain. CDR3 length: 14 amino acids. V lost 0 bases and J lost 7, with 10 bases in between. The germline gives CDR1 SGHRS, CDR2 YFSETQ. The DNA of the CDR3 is TGCGCCAGCAGCTTGGGAGGCGCCACTGAAAAACTGTTTTTT. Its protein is CASSLGGATEKLFF.

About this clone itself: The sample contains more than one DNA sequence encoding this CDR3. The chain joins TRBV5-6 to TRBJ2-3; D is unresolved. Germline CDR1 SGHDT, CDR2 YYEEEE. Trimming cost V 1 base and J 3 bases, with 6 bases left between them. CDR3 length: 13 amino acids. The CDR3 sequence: CASSLLGTDTQYF. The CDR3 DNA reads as TGTGCCAGCAGCTTGCTGGGGACAGATACGCAGTATTTT. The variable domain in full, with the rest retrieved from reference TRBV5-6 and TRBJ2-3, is DAGVTQSPTHLIKTRGQQVTLRCSPKSGHDTVSWYQQALGQGPQFIFQYYEEEERQRGNFPDRFSGHQFPNYSSELNVNALLLGDSALYLCASSLLGTDTQYFGPGTRLTVL.

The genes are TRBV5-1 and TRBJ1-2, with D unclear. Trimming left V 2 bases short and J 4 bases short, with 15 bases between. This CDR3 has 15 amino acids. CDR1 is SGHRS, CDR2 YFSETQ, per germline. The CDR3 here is CASSLWVFGSYGYTF. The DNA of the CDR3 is TGCGCCAGCAGCTTATGGGTCTTCGGCTCCTATGGCTACACCTTC.

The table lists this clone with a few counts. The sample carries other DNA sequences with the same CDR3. The chain's CDR3 is CASSEGRDQPQHF. DNA of the CDR3: TGTGCCAGCAGTGAAGGGAGGGATCAGCCCCAGCATTTT. This rearrangement joins TRBV2 to TRBJ1-5; no clear D. CDR1 is SNHLY, CDR2 FYNNEI, per germline. The CDR3 consists of 13 residues. Trimming pared 1 base from V and 5 bases from J, leaving 6 bases between.

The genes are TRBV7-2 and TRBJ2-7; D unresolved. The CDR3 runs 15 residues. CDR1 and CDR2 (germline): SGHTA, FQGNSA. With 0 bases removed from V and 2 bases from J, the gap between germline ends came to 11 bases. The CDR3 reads CASSLAWTLTYEQYF. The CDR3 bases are TGTGCCAGCAGCTTAGCGTGGACCCTAACCTACGAGCAGTACTTC.

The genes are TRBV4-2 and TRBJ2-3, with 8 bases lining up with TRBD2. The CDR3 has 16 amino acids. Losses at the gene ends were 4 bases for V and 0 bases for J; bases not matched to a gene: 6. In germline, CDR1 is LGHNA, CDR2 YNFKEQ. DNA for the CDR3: TGTGCCAGCAGCCTCAGGACTAGCAGTAGCACAGATACGCAGTATTTT. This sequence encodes CASSLRTSSSTDTQYF.

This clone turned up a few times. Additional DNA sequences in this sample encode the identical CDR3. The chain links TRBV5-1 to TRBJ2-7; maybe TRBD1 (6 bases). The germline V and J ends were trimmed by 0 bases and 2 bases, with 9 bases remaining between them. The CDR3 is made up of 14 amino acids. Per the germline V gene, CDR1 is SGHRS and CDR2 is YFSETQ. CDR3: CASSLGQAAYEQYF. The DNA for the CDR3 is TGCGCCAGCAGCTTGGGACAGGCTGCCTACGAGCAGTACTTC.

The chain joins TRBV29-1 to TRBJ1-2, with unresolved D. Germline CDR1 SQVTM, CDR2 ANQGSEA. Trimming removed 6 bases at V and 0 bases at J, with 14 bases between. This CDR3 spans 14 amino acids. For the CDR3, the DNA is TGCAGCGTCTTGGGGTCTGGGGCTAACTATGGCTACACCTTC. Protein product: CSVLGSGANYGYTF.

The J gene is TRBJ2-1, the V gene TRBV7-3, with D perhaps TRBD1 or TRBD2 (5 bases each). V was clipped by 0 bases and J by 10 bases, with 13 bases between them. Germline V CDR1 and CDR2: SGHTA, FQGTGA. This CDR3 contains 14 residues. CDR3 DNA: TGTGCCAGCAGCTTAACCGGGGCCGGCGGCGAGCAGTTCTTC. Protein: CASSLTGAGGEQFF.

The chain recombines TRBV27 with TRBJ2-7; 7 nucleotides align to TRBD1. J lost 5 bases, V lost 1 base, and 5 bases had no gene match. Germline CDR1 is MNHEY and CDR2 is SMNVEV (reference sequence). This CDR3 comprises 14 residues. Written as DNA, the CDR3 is TGTGCCAGCAGTTTATGGTTTGGGACAGACGAGCAGTACTTC. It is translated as CASSLWFGTDEQYF.

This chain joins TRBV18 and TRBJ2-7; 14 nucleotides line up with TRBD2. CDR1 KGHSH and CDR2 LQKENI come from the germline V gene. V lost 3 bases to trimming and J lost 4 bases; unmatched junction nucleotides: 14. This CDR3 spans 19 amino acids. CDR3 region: CASSPKDRGTSGSSYEQYF. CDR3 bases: TGTGCCAGCTCACCGAAGGACCGCGGGACTAGCGGGAGCTCGTACGAGCAGTACTTC.